A selection of T cell receptor beta chains follows, all from one sample in a study of blood T cell repertoires in COVID-19. Method: immunoSEQ multiplex PCR; TCRdb's copy keeps in-frame clones and lacks some. The table records about 170,000 clones, 74% of them present only once. Sequenced material: peripheral blood. These receptors were collected from a woman of 80 years or more with acute or convalescent COVID-19. Each CDR3 is given with its conserved first and last residue. D genes are given only for firm matches. Size is stated for part of the rows, as once, few or many counts, or as a class when the clone is expanded.

DNA,CDR3,V,J,size,D
TGTGCCAGCAGTGAATTCCCGGGACAGGGGGGTGAGCAGTACTTC,CASSEFPGQGGEQYF,TRBV25-1,TRBJ2-7,once,TRBD1
TGTGCCAGCGGTTCCGGGACTAGCGTTAGTGAGCAGTTCTTC,CASGSGTSVSEQFF,TRBV6-5,TRBJ2-1,NA,TRBD2
TGTGCCAGCAGCCCTAACAGGGGTGGGACCACTGAAGCTTTCTTT,CASSPNRGGTTEAFF,TRBV3-1/TRBV3-2,TRBJ1-1,NA,TRBD1
TGTGCCAGCAGTTCTTTCCAACAATTAACCCACCCGAACTATGGCTACACCTTC,CASSSFQQLTHPNYGYTF,TRBV27,TRBJ1-2,NA,NA
TGTGCCAGCAGCCAACTACGGGGGGGCTACGAGCAGTACTTC,CASSQLRGGYEQYF,TRBV3-1/TRBV3-2,TRBJ2-7,NA,TRBD2
TGTGCCAGCAGCGGACCCGGGACTAGCACTGAGCAGTTCTTC,CASSGPGTSTEQFF,TRBV28,TRBJ2-1,NA,TRBD2
TGTGCCTGGAGTTACAGGCAGCCCCAGCATTTT,CAWSYRQPQHF,TRBV30,TRBJ1-5,NA,NA
TGCGCCAGCAGTTTGAATTCCGGGACAGGGGTTCTGAACACCGGGGAGCTGTTTTTT,CASSLNSGTGVLNTGELFF,TRBV5-1,TRBJ2-2,NA,TRBD1
TGTGCCAGCAGGTCCACGGGGGGAGACGCTTTCTTT,CASRSTGGDAFF,TRBV7-3,TRBJ1-1,NA,NA
TGTGCCAGTAAGGTCGGTAGCGGGAGTAACTATGAGCAGTTCTTC,CASKVGSGSNYEQFF,TRBV19,TRBJ2-1,NA,TRBD2
TGTGCCATCAGTGCACAGGGCTACGAGCAGTACTTC,CAISAQGYEQYF,TRBV10-3,TRBJ2-7,few,NA
TGTGCCAGCAGCTTCATAGCGGGACTACAGTTCTTC,CASSFIAGLQFF,TRBV7-9,TRBJ2-1,once,TRBD2
TGTGCCAGCAGAACCGAGGGTAAGCCCCAGCATTTT,CASRTEGKPQHF,TRBV6-5,TRBJ1-5,NA,NA
TGTGCCAGCAGTTTCCACGACCTTTGGGGAGCGGGAGCGTCCGGGGAGCAGTACTTC,CASSFHDLWGAGASGEQYF,TRBV28,TRBJ2-7,NA,TRBD2
TGCAGTGCTAGTGAGGCCAGCACCGGGGAGCTGTTTTTT,CSASEASTGELFF,TRBV20-1,TRBJ2-2,NA,NA
TGTGCCAGCAGCTCGGGGACTCAGAACACCGGGGAGCTGTTTTTT,CASSSGTQNTGELFF,TRBV5-4,TRBJ2-2,once,NA
TGCGCCAGCAGCTCCGGGACAGGGTTTTCCGGTTCGTACAATGAGCAGTTCTTC,CASSSGTGFSGSYNEQFF,TRBV4-3,TRBJ2-1,NA,TRBD1
TGTGCCAGCAGTACTGGGACTAGCGGGAGTGGGGCCAACGTCCTGACTTTC,CASSTGTSGSGANVLTF,TRBV28,TRBJ2-6,NA,TRBD2
TGTGCCAGCAGCCCCCAATTTGGGACAGGGGATTCACCCCTCCACTTT,CASSPQFGTGDSPLHF,TRBV6-4,TRBJ1-6,NA,TRBD1
TGTGCCAGCAGTTCGGGGGTAAAGAACACTGAAGCTTTCTTT,CASSSGVKNTEAFF,TRBV6-5,TRBJ1-1,NA,NA
TGTGCCAGCAGCGTAGACAGCTTCTATGGCTACACCTTC,CASSVDSFYGYTF,TRBV9,TRBJ1-2,NA,NA
TGTGCCAGCAGTTACTCGTTAGTGTATGGCTACACCTTC,CASSYSLVYGYTF,TRBV6-2/TRBV6-3,TRBJ1-2,NA,NA
TGTGCCAGCTCACCAACTAGCGGGAGGGCCGGGGGGTCCTACGAGCAGTACTTC,CASSPTSGRAGGSYEQYF,TRBV18,TRBJ2-7,NA,TRBD2
TGTGCCACCAGTGATCCGAACAGGGTTGGATATGAGACCCAGTACTTC,CATSDPNRVGYETQYF,TRBV24-1,TRBJ2-5,NA,NA
TGTGCCAGCAGTTTATCCCCAGGAAGCTCTGGAAACACCATATATTTT,CASSLSPGSSGNTIYF,TRBV27,TRBJ1-3,NA,NA
TGTGCCAGCAGCGTAGCGGCTAGTTCCTACAATGAGCAGTTCTTC,CASSVAASSYNEQFF,TRBV9,TRBJ2-1,NA,NA
TGTGCCAGCAGCCCCCGACAGGGTGACCGCTATGGCTACACCTTC,CASSPRQGDRYGYTF,TRBV7-9,TRBJ1-2,once,TRBD1
TGTGCCAGCAGCAGGGGTGAAAAGGAAAAACTGTTTTTT,CASSRGEKEKLFF,TRBV6-5,TRBJ1-4,NA,NA
TGCGCCAGCGGGCGGGACAGGGTGAACAATGAGCAGTTCTTC,CASGRDRVNNEQFF,TRBV10-1,TRBJ2-1,NA,TRBD1
TGTGCCAGCAGTCCATGGACAGGGAGCTCCTACGAGCAGTACTTC,CASSPWTGSSYEQYF,TRBV28,TRBJ2-7,NA,TRBD1
TGTGCCAGCAGCGTAGCAGGGCTGATTGAGACCCAGTACTTC,CASSVAGLIETQYF,TRBV9,TRBJ2-5,NA,NA
TGTGCCAGCGAGGACAGCATAAACACAGATACGCAGTATTTT,CASEDSINTDTQYF,TRBV6-5,TRBJ2-3,few,NA
TGTGCCAGCAGTCGGACAGCTTTTACCTCGGTCTCTGGAAACACCATATATTTT,CASSRTAFTSVSGNTIYF,TRBV28,TRBJ1-3,few,NA
TGTGCCAGCAGTTATACCGGGAGATACGATGGCTACACCTTC,CASSYTGRYDGYTF,TRBV27,TRBJ1-2,NA,NA
TGTGCCAGCACCAAACAGTGGGGGGATTGGCAGCCCCAGCATTTT,CASTKQWGDWQPQHF,TRBV28,TRBJ1-5,few,NA
TGTGCCAGCAGACCGCGTGGACTAGCGGGAGGCAATGAGCAGTTCTTC,CASRPRGLAGGNEQFF,TRBV5-6,TRBJ2-1,NA,TRBD2
TGTGCCAGCAGCGAAGAACAGGGTCAAAATCAGCCCCAGCATTTT,CASSEEQGQNQPQHF,TRBV2,TRBJ1-5,NA,NA
TGTGCCAGCATCTCACAGGGGGCTAATGAAAAACTGTTTTTT,CASISQGANEKLFF,TRBV7-9,TRBJ1-4,NA,TRBD1
TGTGCCAGCAGCCCCTTCGGGCAGGGAAAAGAGACCCAGTACTTC,CASSPFGQGKETQYF,TRBV9,TRBJ2-5,NA,NA
TGTGCCAGCAGCCAAGATTGGGGGCCCTACACAGATACGCAGTATTTT,CASSQDWGPYTDTQYF,TRBV14,TRBJ2-3,few,NA
TGTGCCAGTAGTATTCGTAGAGGGGGCCAGGACACGAACTACGAGCAGTACTTC,CASSIRRGGQDTNYEQYF,TRBV19,TRBJ2-7,NA,TRBD1
TGCGCCAGCAGCTTGGAAGGGGAATTATCCTACGAGCAGTACTTC,CASSLEGELSYEQYF,TRBV5-1,TRBJ2-7,NA,NA